This is a list of T cell receptor beta chains from one sample in a study of blood T cell repertoires in COVID-19. TCRdb's copy holds only in-frame clones and misses some; the assay was immunoSEQ multiplex PCR. Of about 38,000 clones listed, 70% to 90% are singletons. Sequences were obtained from peripheral blood. Receptors were obtained from a man between 60 and 75 years old with COVID-19, enrolled during active disease. The CDR3 runs from the conserved cysteine through the conserved F or W. Fields, in order: V gene, clone size, J gene, D gene, CDR3 protein, CDR3 DNA. The D gene is left open where the match is weak. The size of a clone is reported for some rows only, either as once, few or many, or as a class for expanded clones.

v_call: TRBV3-1/TRBV3-2; clone_size: NA; j_call: TRBJ2-6; d_call: TRBD2; cdr3_aa: CASSSRRERDSGANVLTF; cdr3_nt: TGTGCCAGCAGCTCCAGGCGGGAGAGGGACTCTGGGGCCAACGTCCTGACTTTC
v_call: TRBV6-6; clone_size: NA; j_call: TRBJ1-4; d_call: NA; cdr3_aa: CASSYQGANEKLFF; cdr3_nt: TGTGCCAGCAGTTATCAAGGGGCTAATGAAAAACTGTTTTTT
v_call: TRBV19; clone_size: NA; j_call: TRBJ2-1; d_call: TRBD1; cdr3_aa: CASRGQGGAHNEQFF; cdr3_nt: TGTGCCAGTAGGGGACAGGGAGGAGCCCACAATGAGCAGTTCTTC
v_call: TRBV29-1; clone_size: NA; j_call: TRBJ2-3; d_call: NA; cdr3_aa: CSASTGLFSDTQYF; cdr3_nt: TGCAGCGCCTCGACAGGACTCTTTTCGGATACGCAGTATTTT
v_call: TRBV5-1; clone_size: NA; j_call: TRBJ2-2; d_call: TRBD2; cdr3_aa: CASSLQGLAGVAGGELFF; cdr3_nt: TGCGCCAGCAGCTTGCAGGGACTAGCGGGAGTTGCTGGCGGGGAGCTGTTTTTT
v_call: TRBV18; clone_size: NA; j_call: TRBJ2-2; d_call: TRBD1; cdr3_aa: CASSPWTGGNTGELFF; cdr3_nt: TGTGCCAGCTCACCCTGGACAGGGGGGAACACCGGGGAGCTGTTTTTT
v_call: TRBV29-1; clone_size: NA; j_call: TRBJ1-1; d_call: TRBD1; cdr3_aa: CSVEDPGQVAEAFF; cdr3_nt: TGCAGCGTTGAAGATCCAGGACAGGTCGCTGAAGCTTTCTTT
v_call: TRBV19; clone_size: NA; j_call: TRBJ1-3; d_call: NA; cdr3_aa: CAIQDSRPGNTIYF; cdr3_nt: TGTGCCATCCAGGACAGCCGCCCTGGAAACACCATATATTTT
v_call: TRBV28; clone_size: NA; j_call: TRBJ1-5; d_call: NA; cdr3_aa: CASTQYPDSLNQPQHF; cdr3_nt: TGTGCCAGCACCCAATACCCGGACAGCCTAAATCAGCCCCAGCATTTT
v_call: TRBV5-4; clone_size: NA; j_call: TRBJ2-7; d_call: NA; cdr3_aa: CASARDSYEQYF; cdr3_nt: TGTGCCAGCGCCCGGGATTCCTACGAGCAGTACTTC
v_call: TRBV5-1; clone_size: NA; j_call: TRBJ1-3; d_call: TRBD1; cdr3_aa: CASSLSPDRVGNTIYF; cdr3_nt: TGCGCCAGCAGCTTGTCTCCCGACAGGGTTGGGAACACCATATATTTT
v_call: TRBV11-1; clone_size: NA; j_call: TRBJ1-2; d_call: TRBD1; cdr3_aa: CASSPMGQGSYGYTF; cdr3_nt: TGTGCCAGCAGCCCCATGGGACAGGGGAGCTATGGCTACACCTTC
v_call: TRBV7-3; clone_size: NA; j_call: TRBJ1-1; d_call: TRBD1; cdr3_aa: CASSLNPRDRFVGGKMNTEAFF; cdr3_nt: TGTGCCAGCAGCTTAAACCCCCGGGACAGGTTTGTGGGGGGCAAAATGAACACTGAAGCTTTCTTT
v_call: TRBV10-3; clone_size: NA; j_call: TRBJ2-7; d_call: TRBD2; cdr3_aa: CAISGASGMNYEQYF; cdr3_nt: TGTGCCATCAGTGGGGCTAGCGGGATGAACTACGAGCAGTACTTC
v_call: TRBV6-5; clone_size: few; j_call: TRBJ2-5; d_call: NA; cdr3_aa: CASSSSVGYQETQYF; cdr3_nt: TGTGCCAGCAGTTCCTCTGTCGGGTACCAAGAGACCCAGTACTTC
v_call: TRBV28; clone_size: NA; j_call: TRBJ1-2; d_call: NA; cdr3_aa: CASSLSGARYGYTF; cdr3_nt: TGTGCCAGCAGTTTATCTGGGGCGCGCTATGGCTACACCTTC
v_call: TRBV29-1; clone_size: NA; j_call: TRBJ2-5; d_call: NA; cdr3_aa: CSVIGLTQETQYF; cdr3_nt: TGCAGCGTGATAGGACTAACACAAGAGACCCAGTACTTC
v_call: TRBV7-2; clone_size: once; j_call: TRBJ1-5; d_call: NA; cdr3_aa: CASSLGQASNQPQHF; cdr3_nt: TGTGCCAGCAGCTTAGGACAGGCAAGCAATCAGCCCCAGCATTTT
v_call: TRBV10-3; clone_size: NA; j_call: TRBJ1-2; d_call: TRBD1; cdr3_aa: CAISGGDRGAYGYTF; cdr3_nt: TGTGCCATCAGTGGAGGGGACAGGGGGGCCTATGGCTACACCTTC
v_call: TRBV9; clone_size: once; j_call: TRBJ2-7; d_call: TRBD2; cdr3_aa: CASSGSKREGLHEQYF; cdr3_nt: TGTGCCAGCAGCGGGTCGAAGCGGGAGGGCCTCCACGAGCAGTACTTC
v_call: TRBV9; clone_size: NA; j_call: TRBJ2-2; d_call: NA; cdr3_aa: CASRGTGNTGELFF; cdr3_nt: TGTGCCAGCAGAGGAACAGGGAACACCGGGGAGCTGTTTTTT
v_call: TRBV4-3; clone_size: NA; j_call: TRBJ2-2; d_call: NA; cdr3_aa: CASSPTTPGNTGELFF; cdr3_nt: TGCGCCAGCAGCCCGACTACTCCGGGCAACACCGGGGAGCTGTTTTTT
v_call: TRBV9; clone_size: NA; j_call: TRBJ2-3; d_call: TRBD2; cdr3_aa: CASSVSSGTVTDTQYF; cdr3_nt: TGTGCCAGCAGCGTGAGTAGCGGGACGGTAACAGATACGCAGTATTTT
v_call: TRBV14; clone_size: NA; j_call: TRBJ2-7; d_call: NA; cdr3_aa: CASSGGTALGEQYF; cdr3_nt: TGTGCCAGCAGTGGGGGGACCGCCTTGGGGGAGCAGTACTTC
v_call: TRBV5-4; clone_size: NA; j_call: TRBJ2-7; d_call: TRBD1; cdr3_aa: CASSLGQGGVEQYF; cdr3_nt: TGTGCCAGCAGCTTGGGACAGGGGGGTGTCGAGCAGTACTTC
v_call: TRBV28; clone_size: NA; j_call: TRBJ1-1; d_call: NA; cdr3_aa: CASRLNTEAFF; cdr3_nt: TGTGCCAGTCGGTTGAACACTGAAGCTTTCTTT
v_call: TRBV20-1; clone_size: NA; j_call: TRBJ1-1; d_call: NA; cdr3_aa: CSASLGAEAFF; cdr3_nt: TGCAGTGCTAGCCTCGGGGCTGAAGCTTTCTTT
v_call: TRBV24-1; clone_size: few; j_call: TRBJ2-1; d_call: NA; cdr3_aa: CATSDRPQDEQFF; cdr3_nt: TGTGCCACCAGTGACCGACCTCAGGATGAGCAGTTCTTC
v_call: TRBV4-1; clone_size: NA; j_call: TRBJ2-2; d_call: TRBD2; cdr3_aa: CASSQAVEREGRPNTGELFF; cdr3_nt: TGCGCCAGCAGCCAAGCCGTAGAGCGGGAGGGCCGACCGAACACCGGGGAGCTGTTTTTT
v_call: TRBV5-5; clone_size: NA; j_call: TRBJ2-7; d_call: TRBD2; cdr3_aa: CASSSASGTSVYEQYF; cdr3_nt: TGTGCCAGCAGCTCGGCCTCCGGGACTAGCGTTTACGAGCAGTACTTC
v_call: TRBV19; clone_size: NA; j_call: TRBJ1-5; d_call: NA; cdr3_aa: CASSDRAGASNQPQHF; cdr3_nt: TGTGCCAGTAGTGATAGGGCAGGGGCGAGCAATCAGCCCCAGCATTTT
v_call: TRBV7-9; clone_size: NA; j_call: TRBJ1-3; d_call: TRBD1; cdr3_aa: CASSGRQGFSGNTIYF; cdr3_nt: TGTGCCAGCAGCGGAAGACAGGGGTTTTCCGGAAACACCATATATTTT
v_call: TRBV28; clone_size: NA; j_call: TRBJ2-1; d_call: NA; cdr3_aa: CASSSGRNEQFF; cdr3_nt: TGTGCCAGCAGTTCCGGTCGGAATGAGCAGTTCTTC
v_call: TRBV28; clone_size: once; j_call: TRBJ2-7; d_call: TRBD1; cdr3_aa: CASSSPGQVNSYEQYF; cdr3_nt: TGTGCCAGCAGTTCCCCCGGACAGGTGAACTCCTACGAGCAGTACTTC
v_call: TRBV30; clone_size: NA; j_call: TRBJ1-2; d_call: NA; cdr3_aa: CARGGSNYGYTF; cdr3_nt: TGTGCCAGGGGCGGGTCTAACTATGGCTACACCTTC
v_call: TRBV14; clone_size: once; j_call: TRBJ2-1; d_call: NA; cdr3_aa: CASSQRVVYNEQFF; cdr3_nt: TGTGCCAGCAGCCAAAGAGTTGTTTACAATGAGCAGTTCTTC
v_call: TRBV6-1; clone_size: NA; j_call: TRBJ2-5; d_call: NA; cdr3_aa: CASSEALGGRYESETQYF; cdr3_nt: TGTGCCAGCAGTGAAGCGCTGGGGGGGCGATATGAGTCGGAGACCCAGTACTTC
v_call: TRBV20-1; clone_size: once; j_call: TRBJ2-7; d_call: NA; cdr3_aa: CSATRDYEQYF; cdr3_nt: TGCAGTGCTACCCGGGACTACGAGCAGTACTTC
v_call: TRBV7-2; clone_size: NA; j_call: TRBJ1-2; d_call: NA; cdr3_aa: CASRGQSLSYGYTF; cdr3_nt: TGTGCCAGCAGGGGGCAGAGCCTAAGCTATGGCTACACCTTC
v_call: TRBV11-2; clone_size: NA; j_call: TRBJ2-5; d_call: NA; cdr3_aa: CASSSGRAAQETQYF; cdr3_nt: TGTGCCAGCAGCAGCGGCCGGGCAGCTCAAGAGACCCAGTACTTC
v_call: TRBV27; clone_size: NA; j_call: TRBJ2-1; d_call: TRBD2; cdr3_aa: CASSRTSGRAGQVNEQFF; cdr3_nt: TGTGCCAGCAGCCGAACTAGCGGGAGGGCCGGGCAAGTGAATGAGCAGTTCTTC
v_call: TRBV18; clone_size: few; j_call: TRBJ2-6; d_call: TRBD1; cdr3_aa: CASSRVMGQKFSGANVLTF; cdr3_nt: TGTGCCAGCTCACGAGTCATGGGACAGAAATTCTCTGGGGCCAACGTCCTGACTTTC